This TCR beta chain was observed in a study of T cells in Graves' hyperthyroidism and ophthalmopathy. Study background: Pretreatment peripheral blood was obtained at initial diagnosis.

As concerns this clonotype: No antigen is known for it.

Per germline, CDR1 MNHEY and CDR2 SMNVEV (reference sequence). The CDR3 has 16 residues. Trimming removed 6 bases from V and 5 bases from J; junction bases left unmatched: 11. General study results and limits: Most thyroid clonotypes expanded above 0.001 appeared in blood too.

Amplification targeted TCR beta CDR3 regions from RNA transcripts. First-round RT-PCR targeting the TCR CDR3 was performed with the HTBI primer set. TCRdb fed the multiplex PCR reads into MiXCR, producing one record per CDR3 protein. The data hold 300,000 to 450,000 distinct CDR3 sequences, with more than 20% observed a single time. Patients aged 18 to 65 had newly diagnosed hyperthyroidism lasting under 2 months. Exclusion of patients followed from uncontrolled infection, other autoimmune disease, pregnancy or lactation. Sequenced material: blood. The J gene is TRBJ2-5, the V gene TRBV27, with 11 bases that match TRBD2. The TCR sequence derives from a middle-aged man with Graves' hyperthyroidism. CDR3 bases: TGTGCCAGCAGCGTAGCTTCCGGACTAGCGGGTGAGACCCAGTACTTC. It codes for CASSVASGLAGETQYF.